This T cell receptor (beta chain) was captured by sequencing in a study of cytomegalovirus exposure and HLA in healthy donors. The assay was immunoSEQ multiplex PCR, and TCRdb's table has in-frame clones only and misses some. Among hundreds of thousands of clones listed, less than 90% were seen once. CDR1 and CDR2 from the germline V gene are LNHDA and SQIVND (reference sequence). The CDR3 covers 14 residues. With 7 bases removed from V and 3 bases from J, the gap between germline ends came to 16 bases. The chain couples TRBV19 to TRBJ2-7; tentatively, D is TRBD2 (6 bases). This sequence was found in a woman under 30 in good health and CMV-seronegative. The sequenced sample was PBMCs. The CDR3 spells CASTDGPGDYEQYF. As DNA, the CDR3 is TGTGCCAGTACCGATGGACCGGGGGACTACGAGCAGTACTTC.